The source of this T cell receptor beta chain is a study of CD8 T cells in Susac syndrome. Sequencing of TCR beta was carried out in blood CD8+ and CD4+ T cells. Random-hexamer reverse transcription was applied to roughly 0.5 to 1 ug RNA. TCRdb reprocessed the immunoSEQ multiplex PCR reads with MiXCR, giving one entry per CDR3 protein. The sample shows tens of thousands of distinct CDR3 sequences, around 93% of them seen only once. V lost 3 bases to trimming and J lost 4 bases, with 16 bases between them. This CDR3 region has 16 residues. In germline, CDR1 is LGHNA, CDR2 YSLEER. The sequenced material came from CD4+ T cells from PBMCs. The rearrangement joins TRBV4-3 to TRBJ2-1; TRBD1 is a possible D gene (5 bases). The receptor was derived from a human donor with Susac syndrome. The CDR3 sequence is CASSQDNRRRYNEQFF. CDR3 in DNA: TGCGCCAGCAGCCAGGACAACCGTCGCCGTTACAATGAGCAGTTCTTC.